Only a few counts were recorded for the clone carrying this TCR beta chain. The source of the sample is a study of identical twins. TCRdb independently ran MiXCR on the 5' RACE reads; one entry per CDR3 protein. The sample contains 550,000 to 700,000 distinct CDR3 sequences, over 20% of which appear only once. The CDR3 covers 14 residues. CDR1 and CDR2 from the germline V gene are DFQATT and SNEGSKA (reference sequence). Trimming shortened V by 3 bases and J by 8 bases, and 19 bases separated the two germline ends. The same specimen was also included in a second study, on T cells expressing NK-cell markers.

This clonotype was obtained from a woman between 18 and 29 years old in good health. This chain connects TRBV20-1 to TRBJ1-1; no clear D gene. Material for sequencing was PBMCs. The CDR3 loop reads CSARNGLWRSEAFF. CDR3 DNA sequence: TGCAGTGCTAGGAACGGTTTATGGCGGAGCGAAGCTTTCTTT.